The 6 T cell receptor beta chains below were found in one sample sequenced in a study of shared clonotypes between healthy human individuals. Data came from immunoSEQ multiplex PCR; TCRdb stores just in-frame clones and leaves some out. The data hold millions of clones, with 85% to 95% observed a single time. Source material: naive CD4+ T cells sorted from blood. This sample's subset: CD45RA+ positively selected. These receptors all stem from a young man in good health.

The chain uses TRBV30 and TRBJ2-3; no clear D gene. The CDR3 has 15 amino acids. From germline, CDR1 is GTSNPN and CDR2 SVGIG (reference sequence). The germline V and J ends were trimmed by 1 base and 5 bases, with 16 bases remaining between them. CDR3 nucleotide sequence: TGTGCCTGGAGTGGAAATGGGGTCGGACGAGATACGCAGTATTTT. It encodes CAWSGNGVGRDTQYF.

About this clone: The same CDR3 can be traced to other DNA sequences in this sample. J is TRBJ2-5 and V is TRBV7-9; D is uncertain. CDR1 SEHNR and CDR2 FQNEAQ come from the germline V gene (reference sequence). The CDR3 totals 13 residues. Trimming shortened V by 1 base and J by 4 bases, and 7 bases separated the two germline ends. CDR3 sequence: CASSLGGVETQYF. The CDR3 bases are TGTGCCAGCAGCTTAGGTGGGGTAGAGACCCAGTACTTC. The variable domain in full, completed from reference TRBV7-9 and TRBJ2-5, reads DTGVSQNPRHKITKRGQNVTFRCDPISEHNRLYWYRQTLGQGPEFLTYFQNEAQLEKSRLLSDRFSAERPKGSFSTLEIQRTEQGDSAMYLCASSLGGVETQYFGPGTRLLVL.

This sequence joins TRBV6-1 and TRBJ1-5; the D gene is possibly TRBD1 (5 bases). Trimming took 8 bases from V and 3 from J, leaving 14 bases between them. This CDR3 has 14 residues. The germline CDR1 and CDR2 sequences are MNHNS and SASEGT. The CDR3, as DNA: TGTGCCAGCGGGGAAGACAGTTTCAATCAGCCCCAGCATTTT. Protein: CASGEDSFNQPQHF.

CDR3 sequence (DNA): TGCGCCAGCAGCACCGGGGACAACTACGAGCAGTACTTC. Translating it yields CASSTGDNYEQYF. The V gene is TRBV5-1, the J gene TRBJ2-7; D perhaps matches TRBD1 (6 bases). The CDR3 sequence is 13 residues long. V was pared by 4 bases and J by 3 bases, with 11 bases between. From germline, CDR1 is SGHRS and CDR2 YFSETQ.

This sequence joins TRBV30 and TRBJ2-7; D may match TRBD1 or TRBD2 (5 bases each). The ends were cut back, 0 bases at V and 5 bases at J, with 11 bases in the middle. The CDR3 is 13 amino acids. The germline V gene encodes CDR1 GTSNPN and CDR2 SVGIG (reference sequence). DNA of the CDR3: TGTGCCTGGAGTGTTGGGGCGCGGGACGAGCAGTACTTC. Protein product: CAWSVGARDEQYF. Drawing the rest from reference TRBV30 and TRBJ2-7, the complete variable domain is SQTIHQWPATLVQPVGSPLSLECTVEGTSNPNLYWYRQAAGRGLQLLFYSVGIGQISSEVPQNLSASRPQDRQFILSSKKLLLSDSGFYLCAWSVGARDEQYFGPGTRLTVT.

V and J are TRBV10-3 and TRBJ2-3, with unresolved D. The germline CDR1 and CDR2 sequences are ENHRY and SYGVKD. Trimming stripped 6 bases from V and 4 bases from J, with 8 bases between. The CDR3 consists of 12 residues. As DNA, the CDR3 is TGTGCCATCAGCCTAAATGCAGATACGCAGTATTTT. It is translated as CAISLNADTQYF.